A selection of T cell receptor beta chains follows, all from one sample in a study of radiation and T cells in renal cell carcinoma. Repertoires were generated with immunoSEQ multiplex PCR, while TCRdb's copy carries only in-frame clones and drops some. The table lists approximately 80,000 clones, about 88% of them singletons, with 5% to 7.5% in the top ten. This sample comprised blood, obtained from a patient whose treatment included radiotherapy and nephrectomy. Receptors originate from a woman in her seventies with renal cell carcinoma. CDR3s include the opening cysteine and the closing phenylalanine or tryptophan.

TRBV19 CASTPLGGGRPGELFF
TRBV5-1 CASSFQDTQYF
TRBV9 CASSVYLHPGDGNTIYF
TRBV18 CASSSNRGGDEKLFF
TRBV5-4 CASSTGTEQETQYF
TRBV20-1 CSATPDVEQYF
TRBV30 CAWNGNTEAFF
TRBV18 CASSPKGTGNEQYF
TRBV10-3 CAITGYGGESTDTQYF
TRBV28 CASSLAPNTGELFF
TRBV7-3 CASSLSYDQPQHF
TRBV11-2 CASSPLAGSRDTQYF
TRBV19 CASSISTATGELFF
TRBV28 CASSFLTSSGNTIYF
TRBV28 CASRVVGYGYTF
TRBV6-6 CASSLFGQGNQPQHF
TRBV30 CAWSVWDRKGNTIYF
TRBV5-1 CASSFGTGDNQPQHF
TRBV7-8 CASSPTDTQYF
TRBV18 CASSPRDRILDTQYF
TRBV6-5 CASSYSGQNTIYF
TRBV9 CASSVTAGALYNEQFF
TRBV6-6 CASSSGQGITGELFF
TRBV27 CASSLLAGELFF
TRBV5-6 CASRRSGGSSYEQYF